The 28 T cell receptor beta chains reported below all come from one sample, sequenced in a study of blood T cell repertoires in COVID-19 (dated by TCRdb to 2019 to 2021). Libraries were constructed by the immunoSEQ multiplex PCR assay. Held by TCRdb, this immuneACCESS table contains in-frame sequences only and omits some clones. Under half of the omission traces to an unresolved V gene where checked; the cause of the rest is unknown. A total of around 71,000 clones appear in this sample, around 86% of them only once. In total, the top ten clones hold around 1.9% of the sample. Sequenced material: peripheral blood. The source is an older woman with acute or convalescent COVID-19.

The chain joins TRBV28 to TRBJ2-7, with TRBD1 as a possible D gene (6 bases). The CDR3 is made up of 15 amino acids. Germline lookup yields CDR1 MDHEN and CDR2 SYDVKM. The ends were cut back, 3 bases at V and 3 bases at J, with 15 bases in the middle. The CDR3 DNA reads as TGTGCCAGCAGTTTGGCCTCGGACAGAGGCTACGAGCAGTACTTC. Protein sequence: CASSLASDRGYEQYF.

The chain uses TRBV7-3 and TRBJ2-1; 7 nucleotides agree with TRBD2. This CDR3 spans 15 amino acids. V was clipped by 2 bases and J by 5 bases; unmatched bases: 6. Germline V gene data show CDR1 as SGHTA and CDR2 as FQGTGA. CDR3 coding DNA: TGTGCCAGCAGCTTAGGAGTAGCGGGCCACAATGAGCAGTTCTTC. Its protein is CASSLGVAGHNEQFF.

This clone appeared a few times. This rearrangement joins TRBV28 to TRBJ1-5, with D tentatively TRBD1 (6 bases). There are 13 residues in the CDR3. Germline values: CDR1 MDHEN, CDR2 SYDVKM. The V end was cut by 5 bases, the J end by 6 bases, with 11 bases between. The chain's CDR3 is CASSLQGPQPQHF. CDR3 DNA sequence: TGTGCCAGCAGTCTACAGGGTCCTCAGCCCCAGCATTTT.

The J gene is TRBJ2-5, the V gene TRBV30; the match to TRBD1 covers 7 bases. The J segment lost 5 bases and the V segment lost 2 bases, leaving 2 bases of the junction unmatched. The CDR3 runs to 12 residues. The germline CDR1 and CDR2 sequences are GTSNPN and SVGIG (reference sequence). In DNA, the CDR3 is TGTGCCTGGAGTAGGGGGCGGGAGACCCAGTACTTC. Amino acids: CAWSRGRETQYF.

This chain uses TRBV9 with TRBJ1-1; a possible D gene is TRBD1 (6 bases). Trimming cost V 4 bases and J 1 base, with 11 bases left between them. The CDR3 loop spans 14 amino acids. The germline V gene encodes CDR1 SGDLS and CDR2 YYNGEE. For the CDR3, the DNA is TGTGCCAGCAGCCCACAGACAGGGAACACTGAAGCTTTCTTT. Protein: CASSPQTGNTEAFF. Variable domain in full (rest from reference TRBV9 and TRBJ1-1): DSGVTQTPKHLITATGQRVTLRCSPRSGDLSVYWYQQSLDQGLQFLIQYYNGEERAKGNILERFSAQQFPDLHSELNLSSLELGDSALYFCASSPQTGNTEAFFGQGTRLTVV.

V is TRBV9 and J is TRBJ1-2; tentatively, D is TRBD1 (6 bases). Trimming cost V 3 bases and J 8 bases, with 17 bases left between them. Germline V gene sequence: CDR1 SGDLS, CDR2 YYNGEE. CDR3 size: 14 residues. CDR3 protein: CASSDRDPRRGYTF. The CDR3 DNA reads TGTGCCAGCAGCGACAGGGACCCAAGGCGCGGCTACACCTTC.

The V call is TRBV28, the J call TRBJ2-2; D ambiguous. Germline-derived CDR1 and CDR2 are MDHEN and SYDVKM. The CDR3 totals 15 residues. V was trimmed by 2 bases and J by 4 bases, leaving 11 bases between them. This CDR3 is CASSLRPFRTGELFF. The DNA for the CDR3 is TGTGCCAGCAGTTTACGTCCCTTTCGCACCGGGGAGCTGTTTTTT.

The CDR3: CASSLVMGTANTGELFF. Written as DNA, the CDR3 is TGTGCCAGCAGCTTAGTAATGGGGACAGCGAACACCGGGGAGCTGTTTTTT. The chain is built from TRBV11-2 and TRBJ2-2; 7 bases align to TRBD1. From germline, CDR1 is SGHAT and CDR2 FQNNGV. J gave up 0 bases and V 1 base, and 5 bases lay outside the gene matches. CDR3 length: 17 residues. The full variable domain, its missing parts supplied by reference TRBV11-2 and TRBJ2-2, is EAGVAQSPRYKIIEKRQSVAFWCNPISGHATLYWYQQILGQGPKLLIQFQNNGVVDDSQLPKDRFSAERLKGVDSTLKIQPAKLEDSAVYLCASSLVMGTANTGELFFGEGSRLTVL.

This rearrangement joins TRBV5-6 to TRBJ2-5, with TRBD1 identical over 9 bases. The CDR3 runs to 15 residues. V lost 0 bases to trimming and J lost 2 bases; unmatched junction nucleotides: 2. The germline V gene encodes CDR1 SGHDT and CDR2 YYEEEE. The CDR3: CASSLGTGVQETQYF. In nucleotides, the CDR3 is TGTGCCAGCAGCTTGGGGACAGGGGTTCAAGAGACCCAGTACTTC.

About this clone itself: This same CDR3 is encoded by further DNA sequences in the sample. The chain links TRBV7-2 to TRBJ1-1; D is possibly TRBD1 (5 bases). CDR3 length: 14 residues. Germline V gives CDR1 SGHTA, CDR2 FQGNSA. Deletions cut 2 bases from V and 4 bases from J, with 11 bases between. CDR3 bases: TGTGCCAGCAGCTTACAGGGTGGGCCCACTGAAGCTTTCTTT. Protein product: CASSLQGGPTEAFF.

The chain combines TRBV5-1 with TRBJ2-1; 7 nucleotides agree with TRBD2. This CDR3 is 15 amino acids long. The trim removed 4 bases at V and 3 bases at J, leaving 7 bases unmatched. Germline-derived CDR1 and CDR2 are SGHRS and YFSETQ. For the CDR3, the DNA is TGCGCCAGCAGCACGGGGGGTAGCGGCTACAATGAGCAGTTCTTC. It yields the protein CASSTGGSGYNEQFF.

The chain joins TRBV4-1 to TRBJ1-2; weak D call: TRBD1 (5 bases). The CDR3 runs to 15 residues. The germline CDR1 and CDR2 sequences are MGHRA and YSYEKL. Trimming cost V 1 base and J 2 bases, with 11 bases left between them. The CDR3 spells CASSQVLRGNYGYTF. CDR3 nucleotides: TGCGCCAGCAGCCAAGTCCTTCGGGGGAACTATGGCTACACCTTC.

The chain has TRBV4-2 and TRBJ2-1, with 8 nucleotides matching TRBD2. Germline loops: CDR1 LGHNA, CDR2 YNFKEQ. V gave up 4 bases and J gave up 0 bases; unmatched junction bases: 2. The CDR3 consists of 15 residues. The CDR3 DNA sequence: TGTGCCAGCAGCCCCGGGGGGGCCTCCTACAATGAGCAGTTCTTC. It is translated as CASSPGGASYNEQFF.

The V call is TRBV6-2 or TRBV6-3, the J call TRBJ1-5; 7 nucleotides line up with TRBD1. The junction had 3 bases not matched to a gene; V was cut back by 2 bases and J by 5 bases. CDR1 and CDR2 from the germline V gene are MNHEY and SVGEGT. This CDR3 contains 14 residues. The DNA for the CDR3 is TGTGCCAGCAGTTACATAGACAGGGATCAGCCCCAGCATTTT. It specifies CASSYIDRDQPQHF.

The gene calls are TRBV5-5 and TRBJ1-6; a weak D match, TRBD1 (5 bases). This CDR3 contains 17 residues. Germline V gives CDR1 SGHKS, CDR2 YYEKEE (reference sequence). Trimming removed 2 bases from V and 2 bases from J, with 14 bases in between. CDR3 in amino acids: CASSFESRGAYNSPLHF. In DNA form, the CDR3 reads TGTGCCAGCAGCTTCGAGAGTAGGGGCGCCTATAATTCACCCCTCCACTTT.

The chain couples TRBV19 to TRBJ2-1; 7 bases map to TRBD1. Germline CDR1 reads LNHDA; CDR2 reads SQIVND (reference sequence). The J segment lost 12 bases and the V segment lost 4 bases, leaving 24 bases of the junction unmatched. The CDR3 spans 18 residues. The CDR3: CASSTYHATGESSVMQFF. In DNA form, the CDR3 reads TGTGCCAGTAGTACCTACCACGCAACAGGGGAGTCGTCAGTTATGCAGTTCTTC.

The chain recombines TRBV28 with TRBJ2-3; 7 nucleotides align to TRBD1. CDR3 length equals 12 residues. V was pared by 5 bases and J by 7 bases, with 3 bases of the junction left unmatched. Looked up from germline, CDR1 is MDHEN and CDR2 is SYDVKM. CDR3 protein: CASSEGAHTQYF. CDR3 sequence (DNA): TGTGCCAGCAGTGAGGGGGCTCATACGCAGTATTTT.

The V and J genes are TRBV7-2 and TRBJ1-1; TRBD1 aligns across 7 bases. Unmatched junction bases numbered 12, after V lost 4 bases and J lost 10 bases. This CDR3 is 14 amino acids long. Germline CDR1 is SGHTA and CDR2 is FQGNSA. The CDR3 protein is CASSSYFTGEAAFF. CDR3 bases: TGTGCCAGCAGCTCCTATTTTACAGGGGAGGCAGCTTTCTTT.

The CDR3 DNA reads TGTGCCTGGAGTGGACAGACAGGGGACTATGGCTACACCTTC. Its protein product is CAWSGQTGDYGYTF. The chain recombines TRBV30 with TRBJ1-2; TRBD1 agrees at 8 bases. This CDR3 spans 14 amino acids. The V gene end was trimmed by 1 base and the J gene end by 3 bases; junction bases not matched to a gene: 4. Germline V gives CDR1 GTSNPN, CDR2 SVGIG (reference sequence).

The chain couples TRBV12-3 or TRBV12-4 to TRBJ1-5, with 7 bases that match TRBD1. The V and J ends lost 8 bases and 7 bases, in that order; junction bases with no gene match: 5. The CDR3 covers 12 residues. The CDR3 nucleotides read TGTGCCAGCTCTAGGGACAGCCAGCCCCAGCATTTT. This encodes CASSRDSQPQHF.

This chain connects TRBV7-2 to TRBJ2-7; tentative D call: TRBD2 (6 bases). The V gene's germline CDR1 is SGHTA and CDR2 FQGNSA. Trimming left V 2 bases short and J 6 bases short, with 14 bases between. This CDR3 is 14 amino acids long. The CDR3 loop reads CASSLRYGDSEQYF. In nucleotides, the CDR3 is TGTGCCAGCAGCTTAAGGTACGGGGACTCCGAGCAGTACTTC.

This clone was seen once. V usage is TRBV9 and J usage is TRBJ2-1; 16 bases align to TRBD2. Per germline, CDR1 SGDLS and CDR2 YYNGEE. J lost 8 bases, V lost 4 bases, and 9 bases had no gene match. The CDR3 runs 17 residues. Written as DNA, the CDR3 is TGTGCCAGCAGCACGGGACTAGCGGGGGGGCCCGGCGATGAGCAGTTCTTC. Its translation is CASSTGLAGGPGDEQFF.

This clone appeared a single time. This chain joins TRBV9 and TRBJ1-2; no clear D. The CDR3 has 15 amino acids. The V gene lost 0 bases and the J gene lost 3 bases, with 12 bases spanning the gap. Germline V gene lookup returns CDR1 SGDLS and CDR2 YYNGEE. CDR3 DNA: TGTGCCAGCAGCGTAGCATCCAAACTTGACTATGGCTACACCTTC. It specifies CASSVASKLDYGYTF. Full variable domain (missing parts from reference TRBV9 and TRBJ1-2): DSGVTQTPKHLITATGQRVTLRCSPRSGDLSVYWYQQSLDQGLQFLIQYYNGEERAKGNILERFSAQQFPDLHSELNLSSLELGDSALYFCASSVASKLDYGYTFGSGTRLTVV.

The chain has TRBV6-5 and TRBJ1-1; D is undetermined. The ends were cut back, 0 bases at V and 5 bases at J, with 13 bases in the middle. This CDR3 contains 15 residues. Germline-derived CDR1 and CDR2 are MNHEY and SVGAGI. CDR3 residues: CASSYSESPRTEAFF. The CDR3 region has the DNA TGTGCCAGCAGTTACTCGGAGAGCCCGAGAACTGAAGCTTTCTTT.

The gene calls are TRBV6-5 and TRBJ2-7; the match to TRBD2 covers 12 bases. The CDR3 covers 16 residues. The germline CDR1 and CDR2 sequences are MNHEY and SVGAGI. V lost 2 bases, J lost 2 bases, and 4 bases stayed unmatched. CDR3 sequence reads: CASSYRTSGAPYEQYF. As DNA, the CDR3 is TGTGCCAGCAGTTACCGGACTAGCGGGGCCCCCTACGAGCAGTACTTC.

The CDR3 DNA reads TGTGCCAGCAGTTCGGCCCTAGCGGTCCACGAGCAGTACTTC. Translating it yields CASSSALAVHEQYF. This chain joins TRBV28 and TRBJ2-7; 7 nucleotides line up with TRBD2. V lost 4 bases, J lost 5 bases, and 8 bases stayed unmatched. This CDR3 is built from 14 residues. Germline values: CDR1 MDHEN, CDR2 SYDVKM.

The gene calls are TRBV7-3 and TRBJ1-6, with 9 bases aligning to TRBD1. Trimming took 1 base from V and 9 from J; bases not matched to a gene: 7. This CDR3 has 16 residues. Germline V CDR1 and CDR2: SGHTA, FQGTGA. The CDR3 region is CASSLMGQGSPSPLHF. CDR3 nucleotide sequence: TGTGCCAGCAGCTTAATGGGACAGGGCTCTCCTTCACCCCTCCACTTT.

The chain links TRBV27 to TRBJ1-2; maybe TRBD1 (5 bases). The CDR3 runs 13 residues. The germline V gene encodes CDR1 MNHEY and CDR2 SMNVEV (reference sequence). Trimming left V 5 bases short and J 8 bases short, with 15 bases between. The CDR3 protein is CASSRGGAQGYTF. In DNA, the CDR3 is TGTGCCAGCAGTAGGGGAGGGGCGCAAGGCTACACCTTC.